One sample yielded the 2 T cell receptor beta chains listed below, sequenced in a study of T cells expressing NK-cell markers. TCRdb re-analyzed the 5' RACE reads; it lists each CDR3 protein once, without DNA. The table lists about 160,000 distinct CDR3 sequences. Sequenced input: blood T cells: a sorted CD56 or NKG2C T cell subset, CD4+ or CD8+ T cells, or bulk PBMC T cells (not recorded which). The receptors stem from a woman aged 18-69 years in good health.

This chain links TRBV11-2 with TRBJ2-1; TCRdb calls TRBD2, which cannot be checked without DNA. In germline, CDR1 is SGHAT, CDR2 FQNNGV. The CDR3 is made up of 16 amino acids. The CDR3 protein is CASSLDHVGQPNEQFF. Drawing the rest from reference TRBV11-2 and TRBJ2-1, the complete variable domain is EAGVAQSPRYKIIEKRQSVAFWCNPISGHATLYWYQQILGQGPKLLIQFQNNGVVDDSQLPKDRFSAERLKGVDSTLKIQPAKLEDSAVYLCASSLDHVGQPNEQFFGPGTRLTVL.

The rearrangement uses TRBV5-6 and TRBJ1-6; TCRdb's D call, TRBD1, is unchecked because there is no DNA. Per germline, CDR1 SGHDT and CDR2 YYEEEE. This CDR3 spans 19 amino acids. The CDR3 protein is CASSSLLRRQPGSNSPLHF.